This T cell receptor beta chain comes out of a study of CD8+ T cells in alopecia areata. In the case of this clone: What it binds is unknown.

Germline V gene lookup returns CDR1 SGHAT and CDR2 FQNNGV. The CDR3 is made up of 18 amino acids. V lost 5 bases to trimming and J lost 1 base; unmatched junction nucleotides: 7. As the sequencing template, cDNA was produced by extracting RNA and reverse transcribing it. TCRdb's table, derived via immunoSEQ multiplex PCR, lists solely in-frame clones and lacks some. The data show 160,000 or so clones, around 64% seen once. General observations from the study: Affected lesional scalp, above all in alopecia totalis/universalis, was more clonal than normal scalp.

The chain links TRBV11-2 to TRBJ2-1; 14 bases map to TRBD2. The source is a human donor with alopecia areata. The sample was CD8+ T cells sorted from blood, taken at week 0. CDR3 protein: CASSKTSGGASSYNEQFF. CDR3 nucleotide sequence: TGTGCCAGCAGCAAGACTAGCGGGGGGGCGAGTTCCTACAATGAGCAGTTCTTC.